This TCR beta chain was recorded in a study of human T cells and chemical hapten exposure. Background on the study: Sensitization used 2% DPC on roughly 2 cm by roughly 2 cm upper inner arm skin. Study-level findings and limits: The immune response of these alopecia patients might not match healthy individuals'. Those TCRs sitting above 1 in 1000 frequency stayed the same with DPC sensitization.

Regarding this clonotype: Its antigen is not identified.

The CDR3 runs to 12 residues. Trimming removed 4 bases at V and 6 bases at J, with 8 bases between. Germline lookup yields CDR1 SNHLY and CDR2 FYNNEI. Documented time point: patch test 1, 2 weeks after DPC sensitization. Described treatment: therapeutic diphenylcyclopropenone sensitization with weekly scalp DPC. TCRdb redid the calling of the RACE reads with MiXCR, one entry per CDR3 protein. The sample holds 350,000 or so distinct CDR3 sequences, around 7% seen once. The sequencing used whole blood, collected in connection with sensitization to the hapten diphenylcyclopropenone (DPC). The chain carries TRBV2 and TRBJ2-3; unclear D gene. The TCR sequence derives from a woman aged 18-29 years with alopecia areata. Some clones in this sample may be carry-over from other donors' samples. CDR3: CASSVLQDTQYF. CDR3 DNA sequence: TGTGCCAGCAGTGTACTGCAGGATACGCAGTATTTT.